This T cell receptor beta chain was found in a study of T cell repertoires in cytomegalovirus infection. Turning to the study itself: Shared public TCR beta signatures pointed to both CMV infection and a matching HLA type.

MiXCR, applied by TCRdb to the reads, yields one record per CDR3 protein. Here the sample spans some 560,000 distinct CDR3 sequences, around 40% being singletons. There are a few counts of this clonotype. Its target is unknown. CDR3 length: 20 amino acids. Looked up from germline, CDR1 is MNHNS and CDR2 is SASEGT. V lost 0 bases and J 0 bases, leaving 18 bases between the germline ends. This chain uses TRBV6-1 with TRBJ1-6; D is unresolved. The sequence came from a human donor in good health (CMV status not recorded). Some clones in this sample may be carry-over from other donors' samples. The sample consisted of cultured PBMCs, taken from culture after CMV antigen stimulation. The CDR3 loop is CASSEAPAGPGSSYNSPLHF. CDR3 nucleotide sequence: TGTGCCAGCAGTGAAGCGCCAGCCGGACCGGGGAGCTCCTATAATTCACCCCTCCACTTT.